The clone carrying this T cell receptor beta chain has a handful of counts. What it recognizes is unknown. From germline, CDR1 is MNHEY and CDR2 SMNVEV (reference sequence). V was trimmed by 6 bases and J by 5 bases, leaving 13 bases between them. The CDR3 contains 13 residues. TCRdb ran MiXCR on the reads and lists one entry per CDR3 protein. This table has approximately 770,000 distinct CDR3 sequences, just under 30% appearing once. The data originate from a study of T cell repertoires in cytomegalovirus infection. Study information: Researchers turned to recently identified HLA-C-restricted CMV epitopes as well as well-studied HLA-B-restricted ones. In public TCR beta signatures, there were indications of both CMV infection and matching HLA type. Regarding the study as a whole: Clonotypes of TCR beta that were HLA-C-restricted and CMV-specific dominated the ex vivo response. Using cumulative public TCR beta family frequency, the authors identified those who carried CMV together with the relevant HLA.

Material: cultured CD8+ T cells from PBMCs, obtained from culture after CMV antigen stimulation. The TCR originated in a human donor in good health (CMV status not recorded). Some clones in this sample may be carry-over from other donors' samples. The chain links TRBV27 to TRBJ1-1; D is possibly TRBD1 (6 bases). CDR3 protein: CASSKQGLTEAFF. For the CDR3, the DNA is TGTGCCAGCAGCAAACAGGGCTTAACTGAAGCTTTCTTT.